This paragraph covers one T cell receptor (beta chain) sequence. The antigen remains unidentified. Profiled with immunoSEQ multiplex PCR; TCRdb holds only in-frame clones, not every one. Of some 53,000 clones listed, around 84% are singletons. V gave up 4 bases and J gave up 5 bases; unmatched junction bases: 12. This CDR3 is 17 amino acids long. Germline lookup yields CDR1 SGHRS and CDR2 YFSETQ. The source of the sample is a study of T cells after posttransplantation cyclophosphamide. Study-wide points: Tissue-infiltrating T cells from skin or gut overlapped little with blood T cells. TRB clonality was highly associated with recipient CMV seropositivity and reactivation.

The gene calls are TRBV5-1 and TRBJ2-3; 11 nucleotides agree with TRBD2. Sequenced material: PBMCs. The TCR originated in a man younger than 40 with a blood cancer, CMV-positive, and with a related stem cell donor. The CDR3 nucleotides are TGCGCCAGCAGCCTCACCTCTAGCGGGAGGCAAATAGATACGCAGTATTTT. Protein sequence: CASSLTSSGRQIDTQYF.